This T cell receptor (beta chain) is from a study of blood T cell repertoires in COVID-19. Study-wide context: Sample material is recorded as cDNA or gDNA derived from T cells, B-cell-depleted T cells, or PBMCs.

The ends were cut back, 4 bases at V and 3 bases at J, with 19 bases in the middle. From germline, CDR1 is SGHTA and CDR2 FQGNSA. The CDR3 runs 17 residues. In Cohort 3, a recovered donor had either two negative PCRs, clearance, or symptom resolution. A remark on this clone: Within the sample, other DNA sequences also encode this same CDR3.

Per the study methods: Estimates of nucleated cell counts were drawn from the amplification of reference gene primers. Sequencing used immunoSEQ multiplex PCR; TCRdb keeps in-frame clones, though not all of them. V and J calls and clone size are copied from that table; D and trimming were computed from the DNA. The sample carries about 300,000 clones, about nine tenths recorded once. The receptor comes from a woman in her thirties who had recovered from COVID-19. V gene TRBV7-2 combines with J gene TRBJ1-5; tentatively, D is TRBD1 (6 bases). Specimen: PBMCs or T cells enriched from blood (not recorded which). The CDR3 protein is CASSSSTYRDTNQPQHF. CDR3 DNA sequence: TGTGCCAGCAGCTCATCGACATACCGGGACACCAATCAGCCCCAGCATTTT. The full variable domain, its missing parts supplied by reference TRBV7-2 and TRBJ1-5, is GAGVSQSPSNKVTEKGKDVELRCDPISGHTALYWYRQSLGQGLEFLIYFQGNSAPDKSGLPSDRFSAERTGGSVSTLTIQRTQQEDSAVYLCASSSSTYRDTNQPQHFGDGTRLSIL.